This T cell receptor beta chain appears in the sequencing data of a study of blood T cells in healthy people across ages. Germline loops: CDR1 DFQATT, CDR2 SNEGSKA (reference sequence). The CDR3 loop spans 12 amino acids. Overall study findings and caveats: Total diversity from one million sequenced T cells was likely underestimated.

Using a J-beta primer mix together with a sample-barcoded 5' primer, a second PCR was run for 7 to 11 cycles. TCRdb reanalysed the 5' RACE reads using MiXCR and keeps one entry per CDR3 protein. Altogether roughly 2 million distinct CDR3 sequences are present, around 48% being singletons, with the ten largest covering 2% to 2.5%. As regards this clonotype: Its antigen is unidentified.

Sequenced input: blood. This receptor was identified in a woman aged 40 to 50 in good health. The rearrangement links TRBV20-1 to TRBJ2-5, with 9 bases lining up with TRBD1. The last part of the DNA fits TRBJ2-7 better; the J call may be wrong. The DNA of the CDR3 is TGCAGTGCCGATCGGACAGGGGTCGAGCAGTACTTC. Translated, it gives CSADRTGVEQYF.